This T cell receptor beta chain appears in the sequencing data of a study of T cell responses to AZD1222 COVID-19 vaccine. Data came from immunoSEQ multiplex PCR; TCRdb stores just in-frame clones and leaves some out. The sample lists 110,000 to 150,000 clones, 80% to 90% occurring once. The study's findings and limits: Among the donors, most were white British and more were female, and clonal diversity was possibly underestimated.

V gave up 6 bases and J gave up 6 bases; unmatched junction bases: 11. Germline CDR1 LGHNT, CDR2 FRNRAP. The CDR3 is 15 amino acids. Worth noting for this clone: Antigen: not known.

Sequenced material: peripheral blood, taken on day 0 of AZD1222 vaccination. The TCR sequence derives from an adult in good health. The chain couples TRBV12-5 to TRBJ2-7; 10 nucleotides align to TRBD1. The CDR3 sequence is CASGHPGTGVLEQYF. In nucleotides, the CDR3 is TGTGCTAGTGGACACCCCGGGACAGGGGTTCTCGAGCAGTACTTC.